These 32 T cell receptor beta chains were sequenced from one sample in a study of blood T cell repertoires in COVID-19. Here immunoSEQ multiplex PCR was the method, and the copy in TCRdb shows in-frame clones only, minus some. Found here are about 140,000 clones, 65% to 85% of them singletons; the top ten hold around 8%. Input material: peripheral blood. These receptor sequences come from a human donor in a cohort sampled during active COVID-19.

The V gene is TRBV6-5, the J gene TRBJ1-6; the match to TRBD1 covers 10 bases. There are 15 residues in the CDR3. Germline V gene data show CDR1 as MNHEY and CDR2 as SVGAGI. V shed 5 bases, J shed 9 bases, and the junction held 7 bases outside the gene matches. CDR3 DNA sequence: TGTGCCAGCAGTCGACAGGGGGCCTATGGTTCACCCCTCCACTTT. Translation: CASSRQGAYGSPLHF.

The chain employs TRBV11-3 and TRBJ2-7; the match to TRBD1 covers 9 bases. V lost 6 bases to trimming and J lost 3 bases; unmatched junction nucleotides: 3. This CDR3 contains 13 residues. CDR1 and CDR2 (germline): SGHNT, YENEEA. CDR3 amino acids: CASRAGQGYEQYF. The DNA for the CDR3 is TGTGCCAGCAGGGCGGGACAGGGCTACGAGCAGTACTTC.

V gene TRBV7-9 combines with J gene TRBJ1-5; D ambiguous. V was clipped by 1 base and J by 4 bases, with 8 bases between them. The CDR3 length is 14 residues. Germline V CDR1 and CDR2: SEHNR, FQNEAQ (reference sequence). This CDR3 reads CASSLDNRNQPQHF. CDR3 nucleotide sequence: TGTGCCAGCAGCTTAGATAACCGGAATCAGCCCCAGCATTTT. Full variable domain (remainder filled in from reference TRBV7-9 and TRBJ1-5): DTGVSQNPRHKITKRGQNVTFRCDPISEHNRLYWYRQTLGQGPEFLTYFQNEAQLEKSRLLSDRFSAERPKGSFSTLEIQRTEQGDSAMYLCASSLDNRNQPQHFGDGTRLSIL.

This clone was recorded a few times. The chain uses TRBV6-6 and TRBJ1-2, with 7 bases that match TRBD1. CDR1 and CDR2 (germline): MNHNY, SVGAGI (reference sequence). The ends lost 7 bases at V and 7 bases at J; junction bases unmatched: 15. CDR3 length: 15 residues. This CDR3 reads CASIQTGQLTSGYTF. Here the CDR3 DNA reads TGTGCCAGCATCCAGACGGGACAGCTAACGAGTGGCTACACCTTC.

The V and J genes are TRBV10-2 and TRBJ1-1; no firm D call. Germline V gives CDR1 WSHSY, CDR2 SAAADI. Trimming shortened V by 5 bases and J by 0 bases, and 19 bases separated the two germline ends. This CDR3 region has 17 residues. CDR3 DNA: TGCGCCAGCAGTCTGGTAAATTCAATCGCGATGAACACTGAAGCTTTCTTT. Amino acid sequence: CASSLVNSIAMNTEAFF.

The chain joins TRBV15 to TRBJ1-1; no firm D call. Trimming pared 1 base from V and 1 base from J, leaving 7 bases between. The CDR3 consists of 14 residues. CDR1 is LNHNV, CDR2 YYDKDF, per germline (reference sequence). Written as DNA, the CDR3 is TGTGCCACCAGCAGAGTGTTTCAGAACACTGAAGCTTTCTTT. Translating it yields CATSRVFQNTEAFF.

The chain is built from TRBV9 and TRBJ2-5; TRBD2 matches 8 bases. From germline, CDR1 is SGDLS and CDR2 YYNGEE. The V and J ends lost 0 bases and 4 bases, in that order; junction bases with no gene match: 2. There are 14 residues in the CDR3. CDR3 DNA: TGTGCCAGCAGCGTAGGAAGCGGGGGAGAGACCCAGTACTTC. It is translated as CASSVGSGGETQYF.

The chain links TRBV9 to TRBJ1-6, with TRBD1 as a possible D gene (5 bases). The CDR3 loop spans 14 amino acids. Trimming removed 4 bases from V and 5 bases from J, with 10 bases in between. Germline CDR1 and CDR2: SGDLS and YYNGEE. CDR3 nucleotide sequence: TGTGCCAGCAGCAAAACAGGAAATAATTCACCCCTCCACTTT. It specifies CASSKTGNNSPLHF.

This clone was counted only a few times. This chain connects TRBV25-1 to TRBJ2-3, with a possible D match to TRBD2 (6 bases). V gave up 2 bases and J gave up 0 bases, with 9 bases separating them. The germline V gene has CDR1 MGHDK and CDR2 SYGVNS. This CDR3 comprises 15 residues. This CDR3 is CASSETSRSTDTQYF. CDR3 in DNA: TGTGCCAGCAGTGAAACTAGCCGAAGCACAGATACGCAGTATTTT.

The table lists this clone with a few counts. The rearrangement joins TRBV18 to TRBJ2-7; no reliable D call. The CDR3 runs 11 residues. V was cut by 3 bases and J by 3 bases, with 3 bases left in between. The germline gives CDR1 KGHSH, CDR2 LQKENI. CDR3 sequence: CASSPGYEQYF. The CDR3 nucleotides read TGTGCCAGCTCACCCGGCTACGAGCAGTACTTC.

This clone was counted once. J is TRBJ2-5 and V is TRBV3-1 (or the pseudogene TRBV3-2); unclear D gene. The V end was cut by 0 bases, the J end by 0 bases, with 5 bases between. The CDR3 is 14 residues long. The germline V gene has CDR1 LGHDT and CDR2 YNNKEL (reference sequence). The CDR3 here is CASSQDLYQETQYF. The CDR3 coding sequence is TGTGCCAGCAGCCAAGACCTGTACCAAGAGACCCAGTACTTC.

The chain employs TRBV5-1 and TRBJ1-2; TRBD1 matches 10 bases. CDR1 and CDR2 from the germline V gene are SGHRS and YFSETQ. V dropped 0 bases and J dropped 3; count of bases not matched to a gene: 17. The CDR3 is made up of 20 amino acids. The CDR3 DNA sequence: TGCGCCAGCAGCTTGGTATCCCCCCGGGACAGGGGAAGGAGGCACTATGGCTACACCTTC. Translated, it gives CASSLVSPRDRGRRHYGYTF.

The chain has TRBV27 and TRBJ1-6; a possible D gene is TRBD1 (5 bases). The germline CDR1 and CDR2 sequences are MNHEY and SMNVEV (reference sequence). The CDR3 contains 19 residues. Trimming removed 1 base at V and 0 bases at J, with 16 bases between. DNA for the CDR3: TGTGCCAGCAGTTTATGGGGGGGTGGGTTGACCTCCTATAATTCACCCCTCCACTTT. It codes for CASSLWGGGLTSYNSPLHF.

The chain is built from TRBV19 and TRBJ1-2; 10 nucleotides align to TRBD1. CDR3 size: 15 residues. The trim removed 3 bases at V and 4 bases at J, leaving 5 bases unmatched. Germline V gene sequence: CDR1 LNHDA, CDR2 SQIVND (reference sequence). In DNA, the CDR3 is TGTGCCAGTAGTATGACAGGGGGCTTCTTCTATGGCTACACCTTC. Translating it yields CASSMTGGFFYGYTF.

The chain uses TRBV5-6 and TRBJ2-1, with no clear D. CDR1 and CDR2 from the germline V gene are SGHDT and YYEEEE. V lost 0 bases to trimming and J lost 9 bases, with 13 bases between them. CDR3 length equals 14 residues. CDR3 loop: CASSLANPGSEQFF. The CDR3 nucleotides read TGTGCCAGCAGCTTGGCCAACCCAGGCTCTGAGCAGTTCTTC.

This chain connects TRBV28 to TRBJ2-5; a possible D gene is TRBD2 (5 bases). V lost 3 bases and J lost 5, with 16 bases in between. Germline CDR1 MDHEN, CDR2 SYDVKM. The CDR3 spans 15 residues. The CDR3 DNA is TGTGCCAGCAGTTTTGAGCCCGGACCGGGGGAGACCCAGTACTTC. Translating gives CASSFEPGPGETQYF.

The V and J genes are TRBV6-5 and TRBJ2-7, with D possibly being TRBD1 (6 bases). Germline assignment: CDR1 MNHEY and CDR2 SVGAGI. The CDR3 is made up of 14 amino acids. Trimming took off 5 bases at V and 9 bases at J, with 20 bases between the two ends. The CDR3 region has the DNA TGTGCCAGCAGTAAGCTAGACAGGCGTGGAAGGCAGTACTTC. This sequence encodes CASSKLDRRGRQYF.

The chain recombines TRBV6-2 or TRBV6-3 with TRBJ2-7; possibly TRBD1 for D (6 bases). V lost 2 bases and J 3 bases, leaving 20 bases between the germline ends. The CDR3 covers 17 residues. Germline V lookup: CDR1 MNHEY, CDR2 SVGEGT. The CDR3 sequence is CASSYPLGATPNYEQYF. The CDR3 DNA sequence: TGTGCCAGCAGTTACCCGCTGGGGGCGACGCCAAACTACGAGCAGTACTTC.

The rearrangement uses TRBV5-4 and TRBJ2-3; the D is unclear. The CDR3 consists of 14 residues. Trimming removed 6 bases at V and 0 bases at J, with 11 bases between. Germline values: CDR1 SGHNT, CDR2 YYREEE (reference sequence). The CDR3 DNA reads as TGTGCCAGCACCTTTGATACTAGCACAGATACGCAGTATTTT. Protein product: CASTFDTSTDTQYF. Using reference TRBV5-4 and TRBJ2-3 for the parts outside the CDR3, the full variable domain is ETGVTQSPTHLIKTRGQQVTLRCSSQSGHNTVSWYQQALGQGPQFIFQYYREEENGRGNFPPRFSGLQFPNYSSELNVNALELDDSALYLCASTFDTSTDTQYFGPGTRLTVL.

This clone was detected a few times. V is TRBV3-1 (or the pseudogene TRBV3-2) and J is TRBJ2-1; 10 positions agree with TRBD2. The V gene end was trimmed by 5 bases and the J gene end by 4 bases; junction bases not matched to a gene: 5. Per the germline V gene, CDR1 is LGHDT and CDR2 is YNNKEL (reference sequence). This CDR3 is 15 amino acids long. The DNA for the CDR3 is TGTGCCAGCAGCTCCCTAGCGGGGGCTTACAATGAGCAGTTCTTC. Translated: CASSSLAGAYNEQFF.

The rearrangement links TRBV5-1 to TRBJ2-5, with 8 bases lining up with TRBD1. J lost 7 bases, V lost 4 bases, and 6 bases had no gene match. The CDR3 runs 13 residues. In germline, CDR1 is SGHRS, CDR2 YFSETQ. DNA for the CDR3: TGCGCCAGCAGCGACAGGGGCCGGGGGACCCAGTACTTC. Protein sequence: CASSDRGRGTQYF. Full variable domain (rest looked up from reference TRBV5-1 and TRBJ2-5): KAGVTQTPRYLIKTRGQQVTLSCSPISGHRSVSWYQQTPGQGLQFLFEYFSETQRNKGNFPGRFSGRQFSNSRSEMNVSTLELGDSALYLCASSDRGRGTQYFGPGTRLLVL.

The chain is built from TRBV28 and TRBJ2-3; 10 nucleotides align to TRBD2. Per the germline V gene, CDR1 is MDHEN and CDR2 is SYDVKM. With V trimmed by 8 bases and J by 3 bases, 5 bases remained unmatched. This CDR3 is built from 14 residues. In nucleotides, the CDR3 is TGTGCCAGCCAAGCGGGGGGGCCAACAGATACGCAGTATTTT. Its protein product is CASQAGGPTDTQYF.

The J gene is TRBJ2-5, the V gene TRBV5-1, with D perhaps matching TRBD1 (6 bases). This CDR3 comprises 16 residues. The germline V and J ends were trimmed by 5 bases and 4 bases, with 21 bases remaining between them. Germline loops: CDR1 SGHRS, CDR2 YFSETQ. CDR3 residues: CASRRWPQGIGETQYF. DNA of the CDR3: TGCGCCAGCAGAAGATGGCCACAGGGAATAGGAGAGACCCAGTACTTC.

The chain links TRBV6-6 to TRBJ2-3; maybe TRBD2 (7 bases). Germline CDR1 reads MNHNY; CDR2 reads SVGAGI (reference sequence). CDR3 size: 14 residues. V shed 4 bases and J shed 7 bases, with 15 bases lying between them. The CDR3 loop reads CASSSEGGANTQYF. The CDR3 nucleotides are TGTGCCAGCAGTTCCGAGGGGGGGGCAAATACGCAGTATTTT.

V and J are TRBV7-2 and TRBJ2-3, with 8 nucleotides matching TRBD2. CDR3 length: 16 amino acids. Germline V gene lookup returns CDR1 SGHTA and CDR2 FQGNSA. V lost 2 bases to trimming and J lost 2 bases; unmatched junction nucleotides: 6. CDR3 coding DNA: TGTGCCAGCAGCTTAATGGCGGGGGGCCTCACAGATACGCAGTATTTT. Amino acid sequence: CASSLMAGGLTDTQYF.

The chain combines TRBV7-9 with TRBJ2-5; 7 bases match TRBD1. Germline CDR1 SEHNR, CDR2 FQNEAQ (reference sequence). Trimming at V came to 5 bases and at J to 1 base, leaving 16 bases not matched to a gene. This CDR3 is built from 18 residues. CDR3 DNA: TGTGCCAGCAGCCCCGGAGCCGGGACAGCCGATTTCCAAGAGACCCAGTACTTC. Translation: CASSPGAGTADFQETQYF.

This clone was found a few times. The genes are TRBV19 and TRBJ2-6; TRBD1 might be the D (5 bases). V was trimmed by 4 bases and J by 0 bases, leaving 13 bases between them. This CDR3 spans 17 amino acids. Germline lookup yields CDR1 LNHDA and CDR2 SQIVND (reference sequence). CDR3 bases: TGTGCCAGTAGTAGGGTCGACAGCAGCTCTGGGGCCAACGTCCTGACTTTC. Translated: CASSRVDSSSGANVLTF. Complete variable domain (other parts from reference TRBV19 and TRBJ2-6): DGGITQSPKYLFRKEGQNVTLSCEQNLNHDAMYWYRQDPGQGLRLIYYSQIVNDFQKGDIAEGYSVSREKKESFPLTVTSAQKNPTAFYLCASSRVDSSSGANVLTFGAGSRLTVL.

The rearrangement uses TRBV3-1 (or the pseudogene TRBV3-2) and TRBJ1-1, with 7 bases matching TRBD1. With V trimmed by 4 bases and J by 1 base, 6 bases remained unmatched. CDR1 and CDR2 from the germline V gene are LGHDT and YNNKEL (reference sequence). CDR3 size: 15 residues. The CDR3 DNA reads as TGTGCCAGCAGCCCCACAGGGGTTACGAACACTGAAGCTTTCTTT. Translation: CASSPTGVTNTEAFF.

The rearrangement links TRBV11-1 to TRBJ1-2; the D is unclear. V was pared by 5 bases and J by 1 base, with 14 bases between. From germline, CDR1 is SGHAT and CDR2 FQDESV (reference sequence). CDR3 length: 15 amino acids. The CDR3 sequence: CASSESRARNYGYTF. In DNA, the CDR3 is TGTGCCAGCAGCGAAAGTCGAGCTCGTAACTATGGCTACACCTTC.

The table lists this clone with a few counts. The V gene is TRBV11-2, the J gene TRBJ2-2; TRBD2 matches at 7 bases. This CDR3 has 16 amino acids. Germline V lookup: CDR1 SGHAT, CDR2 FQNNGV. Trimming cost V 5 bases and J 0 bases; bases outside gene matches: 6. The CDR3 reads CASSGRGGPNTGELFF. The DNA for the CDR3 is TGTGCCAGCAGCGGTCGCGGGGGACCGAACACCGGGGAGCTGTTTTTT.

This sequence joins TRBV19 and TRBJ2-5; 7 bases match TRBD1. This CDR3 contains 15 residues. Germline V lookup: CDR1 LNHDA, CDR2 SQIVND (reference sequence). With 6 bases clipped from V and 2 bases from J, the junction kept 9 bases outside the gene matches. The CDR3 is CASSRTGRYQETQYF. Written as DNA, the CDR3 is TGTGCCAGTAGCAGGACAGGCCGCTATCAAGAGACCCAGTACTTC.

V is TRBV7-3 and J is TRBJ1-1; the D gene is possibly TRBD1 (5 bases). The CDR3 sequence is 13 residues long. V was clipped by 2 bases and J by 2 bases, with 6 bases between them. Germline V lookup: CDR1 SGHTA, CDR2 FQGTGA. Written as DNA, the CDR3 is TGTGCCAGCAGCTTACAGGGTAACACTGAAGCTTTCTTT. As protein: CASSLQGNTEAFF.